This TCR beta chain derives from a study of blood T cell repertoires in COVID-19. Background on the study: Sites across the United States, Italy and Spain contributed samples from acute and convalescent COVID-19. PBMCs, B-cell-depleted T cells, or T cells were the source of the cDNA or gDNA that made up the material.

V was clipped by 0 bases and J by 6 bases, with 11 bases between them. Looked up from germline, CDR1 is MGHRA and CDR2 is YSYEKL. This CDR3 is built from 14 residues. In the study's own analysis: Amplification of reference gene primers was used by the study to estimate nucleated cell counts. Produced via immunoSEQ multiplex PCR; TCRdb's table is partial and in-frame only. Clonal size and the V and J genes are those of that table, whereas D and trimming came from the DNA. Among over 200,000 clones, about four fifths were seen once, and the ten largest hold 7.6%. The clonotype originates from a woman in her forties or fifties with active or convalescent COVID-19. The V and J genes are TRBV4-1 and TRBJ1-2, with no clear D. The sequenced material came from peripheral blood. The CDR3 reads CASSQDATRHGYTF. The DNA of the CDR3 is TGCGCCAGCAGCCAAGATGCTACCAGGCATGGCTACACCTTC.